The sequence of this TCR beta chain was determined in a study of T cell responses to AZD1222 COVID-19 vaccine. Profiled with immunoSEQ multiplex PCR; TCRdb holds only in-frame clones, not every one. This sample has around 130,000 clones, with more than 85% found just once. General study points: Regions 160-218 and 743-854 held dominance among vaccine-associated CD4 TCRs, which spanned spike.

For this clone: Its antigen is unidentified.

The CDR3 length is 13 residues. Trimming stripped 4 bases from V and 4 bases from J, with 14 bases between. Per the germline V gene, CDR1 is GTSNPN and CDR2 is SVGIG (reference sequence). Sequences were derived from peripheral blood, sampled 28 days after the second AZD1222 dose. The J gene is TRBJ2-7, the V gene TRBV30, with D tentatively TRBD1 (6 bases). This clonotype originated in an adult who received the AZD1222 COVID-19 vaccine. CDR3 loop: CAWTTGSQYEQYF. CDR3 DNA sequence: TGTGCCTGGACGACAGGTTCCCAATACGAGCAGTACTTC. Combining the CDR3 with reference TRBV30 and TRBJ2-7 gives the whole variable domain SQTIHQWPATLVQPVGSPLSLECTVEGTSNPNLYWYRQAAGRGLQLLFYSVGIGQISSEVPQNLSASRPQDRQFILSSKKLLLSDSGFYLCAWTTGSQYEQYFGPGTRLTVT.